These 17 T cell receptor beta chains came from one sample sequenced in a study of blood T cell repertoires in COVID-19. The protocol was immunoSEQ multiplex PCR, while the TCRdb copy is restricted to in-frame clones and leaves out a portion. The sample consists of over 200,000 clones, 70% to 90% of them appearing once. The specimen was PBMCs or T cells enriched from blood (not recorded which). Source of these receptors: a woman aged 40 to 49 with acute COVID-19.

The V call is TRBV7-2, the J call TRBJ1-2; 7 bases align to TRBD1. The V segment lost 4 bases and the J segment 5 bases; nucleotides outside the gene matches: 16. The CDR3 consists of 17 residues. Per germline, CDR1 SGHTA and CDR2 FQGNSA. DNA of the CDR3: TGTGCCAGCAGCTACCAACCTGGGGACAGCGGGGGGTATGGCTACACCTTC. Protein sequence: CASSYQPGDSGGYGYTF.

This chain uses TRBV18 with TRBJ1-3, with D maybe TRBD1 (5 bases). The CDR3 has 16 residues. Germline CDR1 reads KGHSH; CDR2 reads LQKENI. With 2 bases removed from V and 0 bases from J, the gap between germline ends came to 11 bases. CDR3 DNA sequence: TGTGCCAGCTCACCATCTCCCCAGGGCTCTGGAAACACCATATATTTT. As protein: CASSPSPQGSGNTIYF.

The chain has TRBV9 and TRBJ2-5, with 9 bases aligning to TRBD1. V shed 8 bases and J 4 bases; nucleotides not matched to a gene: 12. This CDR3 contains 15 residues. From germline, CDR1 is SGDLS and CDR2 YYNGEE. The CDR3 sequence is CASHPGQGIRETQYF. CDR3 DNA: TGTGCCAGTCACCCGGGACAGGGAATAAGAGAGACCCAGTACTTC.

This clone appeared a few times. The rearrangement uses TRBV2 and TRBJ2-1, with 7 bases that match TRBD2. CDR3 length: 15 residues. With V trimmed by 5 bases and J by 0 bases, 4 bases remained unmatched. Germline CDR1 SNHLY, CDR2 FYNNEI. The chain's CDR3 is CASSRLAGSYNEQFF. The CDR3 DNA sequence: TGTGCCAGCAGTCGACTAGCCGGCTCCTACAATGAGCAGTTCTTC.

V usage is TRBV7-8 and J usage is TRBJ2-7; TRBD1 agrees at 8 bases. This CDR3 region has 14 residues. V trimming: 5 bases; J trimming: 3 bases; junction bases outside the gene matches: 6. The V gene's germline CDR1 is SGHVS and CDR2 FQNEAQ. The CDR3 protein is CASSGRGRGYEQYF. The CDR3 DNA is TGTGCCAGCAGCGGCAGGGGGCGCGGCTACGAGCAGTACTTC.

This clone was observed a few times. CDR3 protein: CASSLKGTEAFF. The CDR3, as DNA: TGTGCCAGCAGCCTCAAGGGGACTGAAGCTTTCTTT. The V gene is TRBV2, the J gene TRBJ1-1; D is possibly TRBD1 (5 bases). There are 12 residues in the CDR3. Germline CDR1 and CDR2: SNHLY and FYNNEI. Trimming took 6 bases from V and 5 from J, leaving 10 bases between them.

The chain joins TRBV7-9 to TRBJ2-2, with TRBD2 identical over 8 bases. Germline V gene lookup returns CDR1 SEHNR and CDR2 FQNEAQ (reference sequence). The CDR3 consists of 15 residues. V lost 5 bases, J lost 1 base, and 3 bases stayed unmatched. The CDR3 reads CASSRSGKNTGELFF. CDR3 DNA: TGTGCCAGCAGCCGTAGCGGGAAGAACACCGGGGAGCTGTTTTTT.

CDR3 sequence reads: CASSLSEDTDTQYF. In nucleotides, the CDR3 is TGTGCCAGCAGTTTATCGGAGGACACAGATACGCAGTATTTT. V usage is TRBV27 and J usage is TRBJ2-3; weak D call: TRBD2 (5 bases). Germline V gene lookup returns CDR1 MNHEY and CDR2 SMNVEV (reference sequence). The V end lost 0 bases, the J end lost 2 bases, and 6 bases lay between the germline ends. The CDR3 consists of 14 residues.

The CDR3 loop is CAIANGNTGELFF. The CDR3 DNA is TGTGCCATCGCGAATGGGAACACCGGGGAGCTGTTTTTT. J is TRBJ2-2 and V is TRBV10-3; D unresolved. Trimming left V 8 bases short and J 1 base short, with 8 bases between. The germline CDR1 and CDR2 sequences are ENHRY and SYGVKD. The CDR3 length is 13 residues.

The rearrangement links TRBV5-4 to TRBJ2-7; 7 bases are shared with TRBD1. From germline, CDR1 is SGHNT and CDR2 YYREEE (reference sequence). This CDR3 has 15 amino acids. The ends lost 4 bases at V and 3 bases at J; junction bases unmatched: 10. CDR3 bases: TGTGCCAGCAGCGGAGGTGGGACAGACCTCTACGAGCAGTACTTC. Its translation: CASSGGGTDLYEQYF.

The chain couples TRBV18 to TRBJ2-1, with D perhaps matching TRBD1 (5 bases). The V end was cut by 3 bases, the J end by 9 bases, with 9 bases between. Germline CDR1 reads KGHSH; CDR2 reads LQKENI. CDR3 length: 12 residues. The DNA of the CDR3 is TGTGCCAGCTCACCCGACAGTCCTGAGCAGTTCTTC. It yields the protein CASSPDSPEQFF.

The chain joins TRBV7-2 to TRBJ1-6; D is ambiguous. The V gene's germline CDR1 is SGHTA and CDR2 FQGNSA. V was shortened by 0 bases and J by 0 bases, with 6 bases between the two germline ends. The CDR3 is made up of 16 amino acids. CDR3 sequence reads: CASSLAGVSYNSPLHF. CDR3 nucleotide sequence: TGTGCCAGCAGCTTAGCGGGAGTCTCCTATAATTCACCCCTCCACTTT.

There are a few counts of this clone. J is TRBJ2-3 and V is TRBV19; weak D call: TRBD2 (6 bases). Trimming pared 5 bases from V and 2 bases from J, leaving 17 bases between. The CDR3 has 16 residues. Germline CDR1 and CDR2: LNHDA and SQIVND (reference sequence). The CDR3 nucleotides are TGTGCCAGTAGTTCCCCAGGCGGGATCAACACAGATACGCAGTATTTT. Translating gives CASSSPGGINTDTQYF.

This clone was counted once. J is TRBJ1-1 and V is TRBV7-8, with D maybe TRBD1 (5 bases). The CDR3 loop spans 14 amino acids. The germline V gene has CDR1 SGHVS and CDR2 FQNEAQ. Trimming stripped 6 bases from V and 5 bases from J, with 16 bases between. This CDR3 is CASSPGTLGTEAFF. The CDR3 nucleotides are TGTGCCAGCAGTCCAGGGACTCTGGGGACTGAAGCTTTCTTT. Together with reference TRBV7-8 and TRBJ1-1, the CDR3 gives the full variable domain: GAGVSQSPRYKVAKRGQDVALRCDPISGHVSLFWYQQALGQGPEFLTYFQNEAQLDKSGLPSDRFFAERPEGSVSTLKIQRTQQEDSAVYLCASSPGTLGTEAFFGQGTRLTVV.

The gene calls are TRBV5-1 and TRBJ1-5; a possible D gene is TRBD1 (6 bases). Germline V lookup: CDR1 SGHRS, CDR2 YFSETQ. The CDR3 is 16 residues long. V was clipped by 4 bases and J by 2 bases, with 16 bases between them. CDR3 residues: CASSPSGAGGNQPQHF. CDR3 bases: TGCGCCAGCAGCCCCTCGGGGGCGGGGGGCAATCAGCCCCAGCATTTT.

V and J are TRBV12-5 and TRBJ1-5, with D possibly being TRBD1 (5 bases). The V gene lost 8 bases and the J gene lost 4 bases, with 12 bases spanning the gap. CDR3 length: 13 amino acids. CDR1 and CDR2 from the germline V gene are LGHNT and FRNRAP. CDR3: CASRRGTNQPQHF. The CDR3 DNA follows: TGTGCTAGTCGGAGGGGTACAAATCAGCCCCAGCATTTT.

The CDR3 DNA reads TGTGCCAGCAGCTTAGACAGGGGGACCAATCAGCCCCAGCATTTT. Residues: CASSLDRGTNQPQHF. This chain uses TRBV7-2 with TRBJ1-5, with TRBD1 identical over 8 bases. After removal of 1 base from V and 3 bases from J, the junction contained 2 bases not matched to a gene. The CDR3 has 15 residues. Looked up from germline, CDR1 is SGHTA and CDR2 is FQGNSA.